The 13 T cell receptor beta chains given below trace back to one sample, sequenced in a study of CD8+ T cells in alopecia areata. After isolation, RNA underwent reverse transcription to generate cDNA as the sequencing template. Profiled with immunoSEQ multiplex PCR; TCRdb holds only in-frame clones, not every one. The sample includes fewer than 250,000 clones, around two fifths seen only once; the top ten take roughly 2.8%. The treatment: oral pan-JAK inhibitor, 5-10 mg twice daily. The sample consisted of CD4+ T cells sorted from blood, taken at approximately week 36, from a patient treated with tofacitinib. All receptors come from a human donor with alopecia areata.

The rearrangement uses TRBV30 and TRBJ1-1, with D unclear. The CDR3 covers 11 residues. Trimming stripped 3 bases from V and 5 bases from J, with 7 bases between. Germline V CDR1 and CDR2: GTSNPN, SVGIG (reference sequence). The CDR3 DNA follows: TGTGCCTGGAGGGATGAAACTGAAGCTTTCTTT. Its protein is CAWRDETEAFF. Filled out from reference TRBV30 and TRBJ1-1, the complete variable domain reads SQTIHQWPATLVQPVGSPLSLECTVEGTSNPNLYWYRQAAGRGLQLLFYSVGIGQISSEVPQNLSASRPQDRQFILSSKKLLLSDSGFYLCAWRDETEAFFGQGTRLTVV.

This clone showed up just a few times. The genes are TRBV7-2 and TRBJ2-2; TRBD1 is a possible D gene (6 bases). CDR1 SGHTA and CDR2 FQGNSA come from the germline V gene. V was cut by 0 bases and J by 0 bases, with 8 bases left in between. The CDR3 spans 16 residues. The CDR3 is CASSLAKGANTGELFF. The CDR3 DNA is TGTGCCAGCAGCTTAGCTAAGGGGGCGAACACCGGGGAGCTGTTTTTT.

The chain is built from TRBV27 and TRBJ1-1; D call uncertain. Germline V gene data show CDR1 as MNHEY and CDR2 as SMNVEV (reference sequence). This CDR3 has 13 residues. Deletions cut 3 bases from V and 0 bases from J, with 5 bases between. CDR3 residues: CASSFVVNTEAFF. CDR3 DNA: TGTGCCAGCAGTTTTGTCGTGAACACTGAAGCTTTCTTT.

The genes are TRBV6-5 and TRBJ2-7, with D possibly matching TRBD2 (6 bases). The V end was cut by 4 bases, the J end by 3 bases, with 16 bases between. Per germline, CDR1 MNHEY and CDR2 SVGAGI. This CDR3 region has 15 residues. CDR3: CASSSPGLADYEQYF. CDR3 nucleotides: TGTGCCAGCAGTTCCCCGGGACTGGCCGACTACGAGCAGTACTTC.

The rearrangement uses TRBV18 and TRBJ2-7; D possibly uses TRBD1 or TRBD2 (5 bases each). Germline CDR1 and CDR2: KGHSH and LQKENI. V shed 2 bases and J shed 4 bases, with 12 bases lying between them. The length of the CDR3 is 14 residues. CDR3: CASSPGGIIYEQYF. The CDR3 DNA reads TGTGCCAGCTCACCAGGGGGTATAATTTACGAGCAGTACTTC.

This clone has just a few counts. The chain uses TRBV7-8 and TRBJ2-2, with TRBD1 matching over 7 bases. Per germline, CDR1 SGHVS and CDR2 FQNEAQ. The CDR3 has 16 residues. Germline trimming cut 5 bases from V and 1 base from J; bases unmatched to any gene: 7. The CDR3 sequence is CASSPGGTENTGELFF. In nucleotides, the CDR3 is TGTGCCAGCAGCCCCGGTGGGACAGAGAACACCGGGGAGCTGTTTTTT.

A few counts support this clone. V usage is TRBV5-4 and J usage is TRBJ2-1, with a tentative D call TRBD1 (7 bases). V was clipped by 3 bases and J by 5 bases, with 15 bases between them. Per the germline V gene, CDR1 is SGHNT and CDR2 is YYREEE (reference sequence). This CDR3 has 15 amino acids. CDR3 region: CASSSLGRGDNEQFF. CDR3 sequence (DNA): TGTGCCAGCAGCTCCTTGGGCAGGGGGGACAATGAGCAGTTCTTC.

The chain uses TRBV11-1 and TRBJ2-2; 10 bases are a match to TRBD2. Germline CDR1 reads SGHAT; CDR2 reads FQDESV (reference sequence). V gave up 3 bases and J gave up 3 bases; unmatched junction bases: 10. CDR3 length: 18 amino acids. The DNA of the CDR3 is TGTGCCAGCAGCTTCGGACTAGCGGCCGGGACCTACACCGGGGAGCTGTTTTTT. It codes for CASSFGLAAGTYTGELFF.

This clone was recorded once. This chain connects TRBV28 to TRBJ1-5; 9 positions agree with TRBD1. CDR1 is MDHEN and CDR2 is SYDVKM in the germline V gene. The CDR3 has 13 amino acids. V lost 10 bases and J lost 7; bases outside the gene matches: 8. The CDR3 here is CATRTGVGQPQHF. For the CDR3, the DNA is TGTGCCACCCGGACAGGGGTGGGACAGCCCCAGCATTTT.

The genes are TRBV9 and TRBJ2-5; TRBD1 is a possible D gene (7 bases). This CDR3 has 16 amino acids. CDR1 and CDR2 (germline): SGDLS, YYNGEE. Trimming left V 6 bases short and J 4 bases short, with 22 bases between. CDR3 in amino acids: CASTRGGGVGGETQYF. The CDR3 bases are TGTGCCAGCACCCGAGGGGGCGGGGTAGGAGGAGAGACCCAGTACTTC.

J is TRBJ1-2 and V is TRBV7-9; 7 bases are a match to TRBD1. Germline CDR1 is SEHNR and CDR2 is FQNEAQ (reference sequence). The CDR3 is 14 amino acids. V lost 5 bases, J lost 5 bases, and 8 bases stayed unmatched. CDR3 DNA: TGTGCCAGCAGCCCCCCGGGACAGTCGTATGGCTACACCTTC. This translates into CASSPPGQSYGYTF.

The CDR3 coding sequence is TGCAGCGTTGATTGGACAAGGGAGACCCAGTACTTC. Its protein product is CSVDWTRETQYF. The chain combines TRBV29-1 with TRBJ2-5; weak D call: TRBD1 (5 bases). The ends were cut back, 3 bases at V and 5 bases at J, with 10 bases in the middle. Germline loops: CDR1 SQVTM, CDR2 ANQGSEA. The CDR3 runs 12 residues.

There are a few counts of this clone. The rearrangement joins TRBV27 to TRBJ1-5; D remains ambiguous. V gave up 3 bases and J gave up 4 bases, with 7 bases separating them. The germline CDR1 and CDR2 sequences are MNHEY and SMNVEV (reference sequence). CDR3 size: 13 residues. In DNA, the CDR3 is TGTGCCAGCAGTTTTCAGCTAAATCAGCCCCAGCATTTT. It is translated as CASSFQLNQPQHF.